This TCR beta chain was observed in a study of blood T cell repertoires in COVID-19. Study-wide context: COVID-19 samples collected from the United States, Italy and Spain covered acute and convalescent phases. The cDNA or gDNA used as material had been derived from T cells, B-cell-depleted T cells, or PBMCs.

This CDR3 comprises 19 residues. Looked up from germline, CDR1 is SGHVS and CDR2 is FNYEAQ. The trim removed 5 bases at V and 6 bases at J, leaving 22 bases unmatched. Authors' processing steps: How many nucleated cells were present was estimated from reference gene primer amplification. The protocol was immunoSEQ multiplex PCR, while the TCRdb copy is restricted to in-frame clones and leaves out a portion. D and trimming were read from the DNA, whereas the V and J calls and clone size are those reported in that table. The profile shows about 62,000 clones, 80% to 95% of them singletons. The V call is TRBV7-6, the J call TRBJ2-1; 7 bases agree with TRBD1. The sample taken for sequencing was peripheral blood. This clonotype was sampled from a human donor in a cohort sampled during active COVID-19. The CDR3 loop is CASSRFGTAQPAGGNEQFF. CDR3 coding DNA: TGTGCCAGCAGCCGATTCGGGACAGCCCAACCCGCTGGGGGCAATGAGCAGTTCTTC.